One sample yielded the 10 T cell receptor beta chains listed below, sequenced in a study of Ad26.COV2.S vaccination and SARS-CoV-2 variants. Method: immunoSEQ multiplex PCR; TCRdb's copy keeps in-frame clones and lacks some. The sample holds approximately 400,000 clones, about 90% seen once. The sequenced sample was peripheral blood, obtained after recovery from COVID-19. Receptors were obtained from a human donor who had recovered from COVID-19.

The rearrangement uses TRBV6-6 and TRBJ1-6; the D is unclear. Germline values: CDR1 MNHNY, CDR2 SVGAGI (reference sequence). Deletions cut 2 bases from V and 9 bases from J, with 5 bases between. This CDR3 is 12 amino acids long. CDR3 in amino acids: CASSYPPSPLHF. CDR3 nucleotides: TGTGCCAGCAGTTACCCTCCTTCACCCCTCCACTTT.

The V gene is TRBV19, the J gene TRBJ2-3, with unresolved D. Germline CDR1 reads LNHDA; CDR2 reads SQIVND (reference sequence). This CDR3 contains 12 residues. V was shortened by 5 bases and J by 5 bases, with 8 bases between the two germline ends. The CDR3 nucleotides read TGTGCCAGTAGTTTGCAAGAAGATACGCAGTATTTT. Translated, it gives CASSLQEDTQYF.

The chain is built from TRBV5-5 and TRBJ1-3; D remains ambiguous. The CDR3 spans 16 residues. Trimming took off 3 bases at V and 4 bases at J, with 17 bases between the two ends. In germline, CDR1 is SGHKS, CDR2 YYEKEE (reference sequence). As DNA, the CDR3 is TGTGCCAGCAGCTCAACCCGAGGGCAGTTAGGAAACACCATATATTTT. Translating it yields CASSSTRGQLGNTIYF.

This clone has only one observation. The chain has TRBV9 and TRBJ1-1; TRBD1 might be the D (5 bases). The CDR3 contains 15 residues. Germline CDR1 SGDLS, CDR2 YYNGEE. V gave up 1 base and J gave up 2 bases, with 12 bases separating them. The chain's CDR3 is CASSVNGGSNTEAFF. The CDR3 nucleotides are TGTGCCAGCAGCGTAAATGGGGGGTCTAACACTGAAGCTTTCTTT.

V is TRBV21-1 and J is TRBJ1-2. TRBV21-1 is given as a pseudogene. This CDR3 comprises 11 residues. CDR3 sequence reads: CASSKSAGYTF. The CDR3 nucleotides are TGTGCCAGCAGCAAATCTGCAGGCTACACCTTC.

This clone has just one count. The J gene is TRBJ1-1, the V gene TRBV12-3 or TRBV12-4; D might be TRBD1 (6 bases). This CDR3 spans 12 amino acids. The V and J ends lost 6 bases and 5 bases respectively, with 10 bases between them. In DNA, the CDR3 is TGTGCCAGCAGCCCGAGGGGGACTGAAGCTTTCTTT. Protein sequence: CASSPRGTEAFF.

V gene TRBV9 combines with J gene TRBJ1-2; no firm D call. Germline CDR1 SGDLS, CDR2 YYNGEE. CDR3 length: 13 amino acids. The V gene lost 4 bases and the J gene lost 8 bases, with 15 bases spanning the gap. The CDR3: CASSSGPLGGYTF. The CDR3 nucleotides read TGTGCCAGCAGCTCCGGGCCTCTTGGGGGCTACACCTTC.

The chain joins TRBV5-4 to TRBJ2-2; 12 nucleotides align to TRBD1. V lost 5 bases, J lost 4 bases, and 6 bases stayed unmatched. Per germline, CDR1 SGHNT and CDR2 YYREEE (reference sequence). This CDR3 has 16 amino acids. The CDR3 loop is CASSSPGQGATGELFF. The DNA for the CDR3 is TGTGCCAGCAGTTCGCCGGGACAGGGGGCCACCGGGGAGCTGTTTTTT.

The chain is built from TRBV12-3 or TRBV12-4 and TRBJ1-1; D is possibly TRBD1 (6 bases). The V and J ends lost 7 bases and 7 bases respectively, with 10 bases between them. This CDR3 contains 11 residues. DNA of the CDR3: TGTGCCAGCAATGGGGGCGGTGAAGCTTTCTTT. It codes for CASNGGGEAFF.

The table lists this clone with a count of one. The chain employs TRBV27 and TRBJ2-1, with D hard to call. The CDR3 consists of 12 residues. Trimming took off 4 bases at V and 5 bases at J, with 6 bases between the two ends. The germline CDR1 and CDR2 sequences are MNHEY and SMNVEV (reference sequence). The CDR3 is CASSSGNNEQFF. The CDR3, as DNA: TGTGCCAGCAGTTCTGGGAACAATGAGCAGTTCTTC.